This TCR beta chain was documented in a study of cytomegalovirus exposure and HLA in healthy donors. Researchers ran the PCR with 60 Vbeta and 13 Jbeta primers. Profiled with immunoSEQ multiplex PCR; TCRdb holds only in-frame clones, not every one. The repertoire holds over 150,000 clones, with around 68% as singletons. As for the donors, each was a healthy bone marrow donor. As regards this clone: Its specificity is unknown.

Whole-study results and caveats: Several of the most significant clusters were apparently associated with common viral pathogens in a later analysis. Later analysis showed most CMV-associated TCR beta chains appearing HLA-restricted.

This CDR3 is 15 amino acids long. Germline V gene sequence: CDR1 LNHDA, CDR2 SQIVND (reference sequence). V lost 6 bases to trimming and J lost 2 bases; unmatched junction nucleotides: 4. This TCR was recovered from a man in his forties or fifties in good health and CMV-seronegative. The chain is built from TRBV19 and TRBJ1-5, with 10 bases aligning to TRBD1. The specimen sequenced was PBMCs. The CDR3 protein is CASSRQGAGNQPQHF. The DNA of the CDR3 is TGTGCCAGTAGCCGACAGGGGGCTGGCAATCAGCCCCAGCATTTT. Based on the CDR3 plus reference TRBV19 and TRBJ1-5, the full variable domain is DGGITQSPKYLFRKEGQNVTLSCEQNLNHDAMYWYRQDPGQGLRLIYYSQIVNDFQKGDIAEGYSVSREKKESFPLTVTSAQKNPTAFYLCASSRQGAGNQPQHFGDGTRLSIL.